The 27 T cell receptor beta chains given below trace back to one sample, sequenced in a study of blood T cells in healthy people across ages. The authors ran a second PCR of about 7 to 12 cycles using a sample-barcoded 5' primer and a J-beta primer mix. One entry per CDR3 protein results from TCRdb running MiXCR on the 5' RACE reads. The data contain around 800,000 distinct CDR3 sequences, roughly 25% of them singletons. Another study also made use of these data, one on T cells of mothers and their children.

The sample comprised blood. The receptors derive from a boy between 5 and 17 years old in good health.

This clonotype was found a few times. The rearrangement links TRBV30 to TRBJ2-5, with TRBD2 matching over 14 bases. V shed 3 bases, J shed 5 bases, and the junction held 23 bases outside the gene matches. Germline CDR1 reads GTSNPN; CDR2 reads SVGIG (reference sequence). The CDR3 contains 21 residues. CDR3 in DNA: TGTGCCTGGAGGGAACAACCATCTTGGACTAGCGGGGGGCACAAATATGAGACCCAGTACTTC. Amino acid sequence: CAWREQPSWTSGGHKYETQYF.

The CDR3 DNA sequence: TGCGCCAGCAGCTTGACGGGGATGGACACCGGGGAGCTGTTTTTT. This sequence encodes CASSLTGMDTGELFF. V and J are TRBV5-1 and TRBJ2-2, with a weak D call TRBD2 (5 bases). The CDR3 has 15 amino acids. CDR1 and CDR2 (germline): SGHRS, YFSETQ. The V end lost 1 base, the J end lost 3 bases, and 10 bases lay between the germline ends.

This clonotype showed up just a few times. A junction end diverges from the germline sequence, so it may reflect a read error. The chain employs TRBV10-2 and TRBJ1-5; D not resolved. CDR1 is WSHSY, CDR2 SAAADI, per germline. This CDR3 comprises 13 residues. This chain's CDR3 is CASREYSNQPQHF. In DNA, the CDR3 is TGCGCCAGCAGAGAGTATAGCAATCAGCCCCAGCATTTT.

This clonotype was seen more than once but under ten times. The V call is TRBV12-3 or TRBV12-4, the J call TRBJ2-1, with a tentative D call TRBD2 (5 bases). The ends were cut back, 5 bases at V and 0 bases at J, with 11 bases in the middle. This CDR3 has 15 amino acids. The CDR3 loop is CASSATRLSYNEQFF. CDR3 bases: TGTGCCAGCAGTGCCACTAGACTCTCCTACAATGAGCAGTTCTTC.

The DNA of the CDR3 is TGCGCCAGCAGAAACACAGGGGGCTCCTACAATGAGCAGTTCTTC. Its translation is CASRNTGGSYNEQFF. The chain employs TRBV4-1 and TRBJ2-1; 8 bases agree with TRBD1. From germline, CDR1 is MGHRA and CDR2 YSYEKL. The V and J ends lost 6 bases and 0 bases, in that order; junction bases with no gene match: 4. The CDR3 runs 15 residues.

The rearrangement links TRBV23-1 to TRBJ1-2; tentatively, D is TRBD1 (5 bases). TRBV23-1 belongs to the ORF category, with a function that is uncertain. V lost 3 bases and J lost 0, with 14 bases in between. This CDR3 region has 16 residues. CDR3 region: CASSHTDSTTNYGYTF. The CDR3 nucleotides are TGCGCCAGCAGTCATACCGACAGTACTACTAACTATGGCTACACCTTC.

There are a few counts of this clonotype. V is TRBV20-1 and J is TRBJ2-7; 8 positions match TRBD2. The CDR3 is 14 residues long. Germline CDR1 is DFQATT and CDR2 is SNEGSKA (reference sequence). V lost 3 bases, J lost 0 bases, and 4 bases stayed unmatched. CDR3: CSASGGVTSYEQYF. The CDR3 nucleotides read TGCAGTGCTAGCGGGGGGGTAACCTCCTACGAGCAGTACTTC.

This sequence joins TRBV28 and TRBJ2-1; D is possibly TRBD1 or TRBD2 (5 bases each). The ends were cut back, 3 bases at V and 6 bases at J, with 18 bases in the middle. In germline, CDR1 is MDHEN, CDR2 SYDVKM. The CDR3 loop spans 16 amino acids. The DNA of the CDR3 is TGTGCCAGCAGTTTTCGTCGGGACCCCTGGTGCAATGAGCAGTTCTTC. Residues: CASSFRRDPWCNEQFF.

This clonotype was picked up one time. The CDR3 DNA sequence: TGTGCCAGCAGTCTCGCGGGGGAAACTGAAGCTTTCTTT. This codes for CASSLAGETEAFF. The chain employs TRBV5-5 and TRBJ1-1; TRBD1 is a possible D gene (5 bases). V was shortened by 5 bases and J by 5 bases, with 13 bases between the two germline ends. The CDR3 loop spans 13 amino acids. Germline CDR1 and CDR2: SGHKS and YYEKEE (reference sequence).

The CDR3 DNA sequence: TGTGCCAGCTCACCATACCCGGGGACAGCGAATTCACCCCTCCACTTT. This translates into CASSPYPGTANSPLHF. The rearrangement joins TRBV18 to TRBJ1-6; 7 bases map to TRBD1. The CDR3 runs to 16 residues. The germline V gene has CDR1 KGHSH and CDR2 LQKENI. V shed 2 bases and J 7 bases; nucleotides not matched to a gene: 8.

The rearrangement links TRBV5-5 to TRBJ1-1; D is uncertain. The CDR3 is 14 amino acids. V dropped 4 bases and J dropped 0 bases, with 10 bases sitting between them. Germline-derived CDR1 and CDR2 are SGHKS and YYEKEE (reference sequence). CDR3 nucleotides: TGTGCCAGCAGCCTACACCGATTGAACACTGAAGCTTTCTTT. This codes for CASSLHRLNTEAFF.

This clonotype was detected only a few times. V is TRBV5-1 and J is TRBJ1-2, with 8 bases that match TRBD1. Germline V gene data show CDR1 as SGHRS and CDR2 as YFSETQ. The V gene end was trimmed by 0 bases and the J gene end by 6 bases; junction bases not matched to a gene: 4. CDR3 length: 14 amino acids. The CDR3 DNA reads as TGCGCCAGCAGCTTGGCACAGGGGGGTCATGGCTACACCTTC. Protein product: CASSLAQGGHGYTF.

This clonotype was counted a few times. The V and J genes are TRBV29-1 and TRBJ1-1; the D is unclear. V lost 4 bases to trimming and J lost 8 bases, with 8 bases between them. CDR3 length equals 10 residues. Germline assignment: CDR1 SQVTM and CDR2 ANQGSEA. Here the CDR3 DNA reads TGCAGCGTTGTGTACGGGGAAGCTTTCTTT. Translation gives CSVVYGEAFF.

The chain has TRBV7-2 and TRBJ1-2; D unclear. Trimming took 5 bases from V and 0 from J, leaving 16 bases between them. CDR3 length: 16 residues. Per germline, CDR1 SGHTA and CDR2 FQGNSA. As DNA, the CDR3 is TGTGCCAGCAGCCGCGAGCTTTCGGCCGCTAACTATGGCTACACCTTC. Amino acids: CASSRELSAANYGYTF.

V and J are TRBV12-3 or TRBV12-4 and TRBJ1-3; unclear D gene. This CDR3 comprises 13 residues. The germline V and J ends were trimmed by 7 bases and 10 bases, with 17 bases remaining between them. The CDR3 here is CASTTVFPGTIYF. The CDR3 DNA follows: TGTGCCAGCACCACAGTGTTTCCAGGAACCATATATTTT.

The chain employs TRBV20-1 and TRBJ2-7; TRBD2 aligns across 9 bases. From germline, CDR1 is DFQATT and CDR2 SNEGSKA (reference sequence). The trim removed 7 bases at V and 2 bases at J, leaving 6 bases unmatched. The CDR3 loop spans 13 amino acids. The chain's CDR3 is CSGSGGPPYEQYF. Written as DNA, the CDR3 is TGCAGTGGCAGCGGGGGGCCCCCCTACGAGCAGTACTTC.

This clonotype occurred many times. The V and J genes are TRBV4-1 and TRBJ2-1; the D is unclear. This CDR3 comprises 15 residues. V lost 1 base, J lost 2 bases, and 9 bases lay in between. Germline V CDR1 and CDR2: MGHRA, YSYEKL. CDR3 protein: CASSQGGSTYNEQFF. The CDR3 DNA sequence: TGCGCCAGCAGCCAAGGGGGTTCAACCTACAATGAGCAGTTCTTC.

This rearrangement joins TRBV6-2 or TRBV6-3 to TRBJ2-5, with 7 bases matching TRBD1. The V and J ends lost 7 bases and 5 bases, in that order; junction bases with no gene match: 7. The CDR3 runs to 13 residues. Per germline, CDR1 MNHEY and CDR2 SVGEGT. The CDR3, as DNA: TGTGCCAGCACCCTTGACAGGGTGGAGACCCAGTACTTC. The encoded protein is CASTLDRVETQYF.

This clonotype was detected only a few times. V is TRBV7-2 and J is TRBJ2-7; D gene unclear. V dropped 2 bases and J dropped 0 bases, with 8 bases sitting between them. CDR3 length equals 14 residues. Germline CDR1 reads SGHTA; CDR2 reads FQGNSA. The CDR3 DNA reads TGTGCCAGCAGCTTACGGGTCGGCTCCTACGAGCAGTACTTC. This translates into CASSLRVGSYEQYF.

The chain carries TRBV5-1 and TRBJ2-1; 10 bases agree with TRBD2. CDR3 length: 16 amino acids. Germline-derived CDR1 and CDR2 are SGHRS and YFSETQ. Trimming cost V 3 bases and J 5 bases; bases outside gene matches: 8. CDR3 in amino acids: CASSSQLAGLDNEQFF. The CDR3 DNA is TGCGCCAGCAGCTCCCAACTAGCGGGGTTGGACAATGAGCAGTTCTTC.

In this sample, this clonotype turned up a few times. The CDR3 reads CASRLGPTNEKLFF. Here the CDR3 DNA reads TGTGCCAGCAGATTGGGGCCCACTAATGAAAAACTGTTTTTT. J is TRBJ1-4 and V is TRBV2; a weak D match, TRBD1 (5 bases). The CDR3 spans 14 residues. From germline, CDR1 is SNHLY and CDR2 FYNNEI. The ends were cut back, 6 bases at V and 2 bases at J, with 10 bases in the middle.

This clonotype was counted only a few times. The chain couples TRBV5-6 to TRBJ2-3; D possibly corresponds to TRBD2 (5 bases). The CDR3 runs 15 residues. V was shortened by 1 base and J by 0 bases, with 9 bases between the two germline ends. The V gene's germline CDR1 is SGHDT and CDR2 YYEEEE. The CDR3 DNA follows: TGTGCCAGCAGCTTGCTCGGGGAGAGCACAGATACGCAGTATTTT. Translated, it gives CASSLLGESTDTQYF.

This chain joins TRBV10-3 and TRBJ1-1; no firm D call. This CDR3 has 14 amino acids. Looked up from germline, CDR1 is ENHRY and CDR2 is SYGVKD. V dropped 4 bases and J dropped 6 bases, with 15 bases sitting between them. The chain's CDR3 is CAISAERSSAEAFF. The CDR3 DNA follows: TGTGCCATCAGTGCGGAACGGTCCTCCGCTGAAGCTTTCTTT.

The V call is TRBV27, the J call TRBJ2-1; 7 bases map to TRBD1. Trimming took 8 bases from V and 8 from J; bases not matched to a gene: 15. Germline CDR1 reads MNHEY; CDR2 reads SMNVEV (reference sequence). The CDR3 has 15 amino acids. For the CDR3, the DNA is TGTGCCAGCGAACCCCGAGGAACAGGGGCCGATGAGCAGTTCTTC. Amino acid sequence: CASEPRGTGADEQFF.

The sample holds many counts of this clonotype. The V gene is TRBV5-1, the J gene TRBJ2-5; D call uncertain. The CDR3 covers 15 residues. V was pared by 5 bases and J by 1 base, with 15 bases between. The germline CDR1 and CDR2 sequences are SGHRS and YFSETQ. DNA of the CDR3: TGCGCCAGCAGTTTAATACCGGGTGGCCAAGAGACCCAGTACTTC. This codes for CASSLIPGGQETQYF.

Concerning this clonotype itself: At one boundary the junction diverges from the germline segment, which might be a read error. V and J are TRBV5-1 and TRBJ2-5; 8 positions agree with TRBD1. The V gene's germline CDR1 is SGHRS and CDR2 YFSETQ. This CDR3 spans 17 amino acids. The CDR3 nucleotides read TGCGCCAGCAGCTTGGCGAGATCCGGGACAGGTCAAGGGACCCAGTACTTC. This encodes CASSLARSGTGQGTQYF.

V is TRBV28 and J is TRBJ2-3; D gene unclear. CDR3 length equals 17 residues. Germline loops: CDR1 MDHEN, CDR2 SYDVKM. Trimming stripped 7 bases from V and 0 bases from J, with 20 bases between. The CDR3 DNA reads as TGTGCCAGCACCACCCGGCCGGACGCCTCCAGCACAGATACGCAGTATTTT. Its protein is CASTTRPDASSTDTQYF.